A selection of T cell receptor beta chains follows, all from one sample in a study of blood T cell repertoires in COVID-19. Sequenced by immunoSEQ multiplex PCR; TCRdb stores in-frame clones only, minus some. The sample carries around 160,000 clones, about 88% recorded once. Input material: peripheral blood. The receptors stem from a man aged 18 to 30 with acute or convalescent COVID-19. Each CDR3 is given with its conserved first and last residue. The D gene is left open where the match is weak. Only some rows state a clone size, as once, few, many or a class for expanded clones.

v_gene	d_gene	abundance	len	j_gene	CDR3nt	CDR3aa
TRBV19	TRBD1	NA	13	TRBJ1-1	TGTGCCAGTAGCCGGACAGGGGACACTGAAGCTTTCTTT	CASSRTGDTEAFF
TRBV7-3	TRBD2	NA	15	TRBJ2-2	TGTGCCAGCAGCTCTAGCGGGGGCAGCACCGGGGAGCTGTTTTTT	CASSSSGGSTGELFF
TRBV7-2	TRBD1	NA	17	TRBJ1-3	TGTGCCAGCAGCGCCTTAGGGAACAGGGGAACAGGAAACACCATATATTTT	CASSALGNRGTGNTIYF
TRBV6-2/TRBV6-3	TRBD2	NA	16	TRBJ2-2	TGTGCCAGCAGTTATCTAGCGGGGGAGAACACCGGGGAGCTGTTTTTT	CASSYLAGENTGELFF
TRBV30	TRBD1	NA	12	TRBJ1-6	TGTGCCTCCGGGACAGGGTATTCACCCCTCCACTTT	CASGTGYSPLHF
TRBV7-9	NA	NA	15	TRBJ1-1	TGTGCCAGCTCCTTTAATGGGCTCTTGAACACTGAAGCTTTCTTT	CASSFNGLLNTEAFF
TRBV27	TRBD1	NA	15	TRBJ1-2	TGTGCCAGCAGTTTGGACAGGGGATTCGGCTATGGCTACACCTTC	CASSLDRGFGYGYTF
TRBV18	NA	NA	12	TRBJ2-1	TGTGCCAGCTCACCATTCATCAATGAGCAGTTCTTC	CASSPFINEQFF
TRBV7-3	NA	NA	20	TRBJ1-1	TGTGCCAGCAGCTTAACGGGTAGACTTACCAGGAGGGATTTGGACACTGAAGCTTTCTTT	CASSLTGRLTRRDLDTEAFF
TRBV4-2	TRBD1	NA	14	TRBJ1-4	TGTGCCAGCAGCCTGGGACAGGGTAATGAAAAACTGTTTTTT	CASSLGQGNEKLFF
TRBV19	NA	NA	16	TRBJ2-3	TGTGCCAGTAGTATAGACGGCGGGATAAGCACAGATACGCAGTATTTT	CASSIDGGISTDTQYF
TRBV10-1	NA	NA	13	TRBJ1-4	TGCGCCAGCCAGGTTGCAACTAATGAAAAACTGTTTTTT	CASQVATNEKLFF
TRBV4-1	NA	NA	16	TRBJ1-6	TGCGCCAGCAGCCAAGAGCACACCTGGGAGGATTCACCCCTCCACTTT	CASSQEHTWEDSPLHF
TRBV5-1	NA	once	15	TRBJ1-3	TGCGCCAGCAGCTTGACCGTACTCTCTGGAAACACCATATATTTT	CASSLTVLSGNTIYF
TRBV3-1/TRBV3-2	NA	NA	17	TRBJ1-2	TGTGCCAGCAGCCCGGAAACCTTGACGGGGTTTAACTATGGCTACACCTTC	CASSPETLTGFNYGYTF
TRBV3-1/TRBV3-2	TRBD1	NA	16	TRBJ1-2	TGTGCCAGCAGCCAAACCCGGGGACAGACGAACTATGGCTACACCTTC	CASSQTRGQTNYGYTF
TRBV30	TRBD2	NA	16	TRBJ2-1	TGTGCCGGAACCTCTCGGAGGCAGCGGGGGCCCGATGAGCAGTTCTTC	CAGTSRRQRGPDEQFF
TRBV3-1/TRBV3-2	TRBD1	NA	15	TRBJ1-4	TGTGCCAGCAGCCAGGTCCCGGACAGGGGTGAAAAACTGTTTTTT	CASSQVPDRGEKLFF
TRBV6-2/TRBV6-3	TRBD1	NA	17	TRBJ2-3	TGTGCCAGCAGGCCTCGGGTACGGACAGGTTACGCAGATACGCAGTATTTT	CASRPRVRTGYADTQYF
TRBV9	NA	NA	13	TRBJ2-5	TGTGCCAGCAGCGGAACTAGGTCGGGGACCCAGTACTTC	CASSGTRSGTQYF
TRBV3-1/TRBV3-2	TRBD1	once	16	TRBJ2-1	TGTGCCAGCAGCCAAGATAGGTCAGGGGGAAGGCATGAGCAGTTCTTC	CASSQDRSGGRHEQFF
TRBV28	NA	NA	13	TRBJ1-6	TGTGCCAGCAGTTTTCGGAGGGTCTCACCCCTCCACTTT	CASSFRRVSPLHF
TRBV5-1	NA	few	12	TRBJ1-1	TGCGCCAGCAGCGCGGGAGGGACGGAAGCTTTCTTT	CASSAGGTEAFF
TRBV4-2	TRBD1	NA	17	TRBJ1-6	TGTGCCAGCAGCCAAAACCCTCCGGGACAGGGGTATTCACCCCTCCACTTT	CASSQNPPGQGYSPLHF
TRBV7-6	TRBD2	NA	16	TRBJ2-1	TGTGCCAGCAGCTTGATTAGCGGGGGGGCCTACAATGAGCAGTTCTTC	CASSLISGGAYNEQFF
TRBV19	NA	NA	12	TRBJ1-1	TGTGCCAGTAGCCTACTGAACACTGAAGCTTTCTTT	CASSLLNTEAFF
TRBV10-3	NA	NA	13	TRBJ2-7	TGTGCCATCAGTGAAGGAACAGTTAACGAGCAGTACTTC	CAISEGTVNEQYF